This T cell receptor beta chain came from a study of early T cells in non-severe SARS-CoV-2 infection. This clonotype was detected ten times or more. TCRdb reprocessed the 5' RACE reads via MiXCR and lists one record per CDR3 protein. Of 100,000 or so distinct CDR3 sequences in the sample, approximately 15% were seen once. The V gene's germline CDR1 is SNHLY and CDR2 FYNNEI. The CDR3 covers 14 residues. With 5 bases removed from V and 5 bases from J, the gap between germline ends came to 15 bases. V is TRBV2 and J is TRBJ1-1; D is uncertain. The sample here was whole blood, taken at baseline. The TCR sequence derives from an adult who was a healthcare worker with PCR-confirmed SARS-CoV-2 infection or an uninfected control (not recorded which). CDR3 sequence reads: CASSQLGRKTEAFF. The CDR3 DNA is TGTGCCAGCAGTCAACTCGGACGAAAGACTGAAGCTTTCTTT.